The present T cell receptor (beta chain) was sequenced within a study of blood T cell repertoires in COVID-19. Overall study context: Acute-phase and convalescent COVID-19 samples originated in the United States, Italy and Spain.

Libraries were prepared by immunoSEQ multiplex PCR; TCRdb keeps only in-frame clonotypes and omits some of them. Of under 200,000 clones listed, about 91% are singletons. V was trimmed by 3 bases and J by 0 bases, leaving 12 bases between them. The CDR3 contains 16 residues. CDR1 is SGHTA, CDR2 FQGNSA, per germline. Participant-reported clinical history was the basis for cohort assignment. Two consecutive negative NP/OP PCR tests, clearance, or resolved symptoms defined Cohort 3 recovery. This chain uses TRBV7-2 with TRBJ2-1, with no clear D. The sequenced sample was PBMCs or T cells enriched from blood (not recorded which). The sequence was collected from a woman aged 18-35 years who had recovered from COVID-19. CDR3 protein: CASSFHIVLSYNEQFF. CDR3 nucleotides: TGTGCCAGCAGCTTCCACATCGTCCTCTCCTACAATGAGCAGTTCTTC.